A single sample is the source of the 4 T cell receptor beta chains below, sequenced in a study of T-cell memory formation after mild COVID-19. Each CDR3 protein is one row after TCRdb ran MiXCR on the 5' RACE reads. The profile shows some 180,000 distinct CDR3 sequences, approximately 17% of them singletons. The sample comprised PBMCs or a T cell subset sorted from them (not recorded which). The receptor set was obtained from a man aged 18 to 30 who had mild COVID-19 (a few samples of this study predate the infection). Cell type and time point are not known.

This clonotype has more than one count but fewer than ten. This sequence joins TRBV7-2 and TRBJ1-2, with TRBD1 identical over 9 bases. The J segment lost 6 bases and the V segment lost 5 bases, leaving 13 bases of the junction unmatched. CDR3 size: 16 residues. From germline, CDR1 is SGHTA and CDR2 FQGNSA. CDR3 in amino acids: CASSADRGRVFNGYTF. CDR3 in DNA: TGTGCCAGCAGCGCTGACAGGGGGAGGGTTTTTAATGGCTACACCTTC.

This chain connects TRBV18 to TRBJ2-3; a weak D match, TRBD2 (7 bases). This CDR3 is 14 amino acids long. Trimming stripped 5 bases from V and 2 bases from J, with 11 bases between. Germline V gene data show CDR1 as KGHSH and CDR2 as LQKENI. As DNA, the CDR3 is TGTGCCAGCTCAACGGGGGGCAACACAGATACGCAGTATTTT. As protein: CASSTGGNTDTQYF. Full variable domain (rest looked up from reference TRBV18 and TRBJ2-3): NAGVMQNPRHLVRRRGQEARLRCSPMKGHSHVYWYRQLPEEGLKFMVYLQKENIIDESGMPKERFSAEFPKEGPSILRIQQVVRGDSAAYFCASSTGGNTDTQYFGPGTRLTVL.

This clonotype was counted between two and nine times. CDR3 residues: CASSQDLAGGPDTQYF. CDR3 nucleotides: TGCGCCAGCAGCCAAGATCTAGCGGGGGGGCCAGATACGCAGTATTTT. The genes are TRBV4-3 and TRBJ2-3; 12 nucleotides agree with TRBD2. Per the germline V gene, CDR1 is LGHNA and CDR2 is YSLEER. The CDR3 sequence is 16 residues long. Trimming at V came to 0 bases and at J to 4 bases, leaving 2 bases not matched to a gene.

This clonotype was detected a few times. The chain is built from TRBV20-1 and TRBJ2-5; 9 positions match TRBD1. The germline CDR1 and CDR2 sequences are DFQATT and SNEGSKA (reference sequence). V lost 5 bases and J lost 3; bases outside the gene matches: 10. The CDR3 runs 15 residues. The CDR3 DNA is TGCAGTGCTTTGATAGGGCGGGACAGGGAAGAGACCCAGTACTTC. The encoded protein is CSALIGRDREETQYF.